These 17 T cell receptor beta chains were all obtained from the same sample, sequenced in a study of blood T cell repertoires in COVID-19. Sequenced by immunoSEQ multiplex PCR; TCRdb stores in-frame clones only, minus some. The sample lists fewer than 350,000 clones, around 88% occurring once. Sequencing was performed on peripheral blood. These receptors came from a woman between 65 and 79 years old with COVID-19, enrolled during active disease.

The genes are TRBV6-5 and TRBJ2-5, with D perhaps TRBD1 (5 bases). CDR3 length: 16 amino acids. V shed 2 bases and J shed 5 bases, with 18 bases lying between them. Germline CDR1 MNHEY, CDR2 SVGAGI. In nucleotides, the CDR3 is TGTGCCAGCAGTTACCGACAGTGGGGCGCAGCGGAGACCCAGTACTTC. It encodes CASSYRQWGAAETQYF.

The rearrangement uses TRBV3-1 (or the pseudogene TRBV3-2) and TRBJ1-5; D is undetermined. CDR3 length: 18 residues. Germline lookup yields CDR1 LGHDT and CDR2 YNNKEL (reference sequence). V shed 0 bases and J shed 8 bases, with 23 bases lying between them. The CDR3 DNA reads TGTGCCAGCAGCCAAGATCCGGGAGTGGAAAGGCATGGGGAGCCCCAGCATTTT. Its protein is CASSQDPGVERHGEPQHF.

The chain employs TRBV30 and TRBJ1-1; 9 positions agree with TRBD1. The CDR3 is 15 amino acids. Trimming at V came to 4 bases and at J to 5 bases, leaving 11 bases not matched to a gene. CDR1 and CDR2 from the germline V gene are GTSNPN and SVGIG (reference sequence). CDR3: CAWKVRDRVWTEAFF. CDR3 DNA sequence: TGTGCCTGGAAAGTTAGGGACAGGGTATGGACTGAAGCTTTCTTT.

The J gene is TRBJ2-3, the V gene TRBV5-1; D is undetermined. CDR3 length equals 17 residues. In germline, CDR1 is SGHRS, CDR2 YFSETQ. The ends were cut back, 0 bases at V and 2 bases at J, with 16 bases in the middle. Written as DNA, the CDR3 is TGCGCCAGCAGCTTGGGCCCCGCGACTCAGCACACAGATACGCAGTATTTT. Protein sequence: CASSLGPATQHTDTQYF. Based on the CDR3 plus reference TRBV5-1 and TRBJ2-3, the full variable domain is KAGVTQTPRYLIKTRGQQVTLSCSPISGHRSVSWYQQTPGQGLQFLFEYFSETQRNKGNFPGRFSGRQFSNSRSEMNVSTLELGDSALYLCASSLGPATQHTDTQYFGPGTRLTVL.

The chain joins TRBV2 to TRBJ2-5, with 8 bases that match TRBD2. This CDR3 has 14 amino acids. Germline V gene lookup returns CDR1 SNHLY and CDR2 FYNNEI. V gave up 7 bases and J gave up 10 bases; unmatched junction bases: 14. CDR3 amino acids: CASILGAGAGGQYF. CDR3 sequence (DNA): TGTGCCAGCATACTTGGAGCGGGGGCCGGGGGCCAGTACTTC.

CDR3 sequence (DNA): TGTGCCAGTAGTAGGTCAGGCCCTAACTATGGCTACACCTTC. Protein product: CASSRSGPNYGYTF. The gene calls are TRBV19 and TRBJ1-2; D unresolved. The CDR3 runs to 14 residues. Deletions cut 4 bases from V and 0 bases from J, with 9 bases between. The germline gives CDR1 LNHDA, CDR2 SQIVND (reference sequence). The variable domain in full, completed from reference TRBV19 and TRBJ1-2, reads DGGITQSPKYLFRKEGQNVTLSCEQNLNHDAMYWYRQDPGQGLRLIYYSQIVNDFQKGDIAEGYSVSREKKESFPLTVTSAQKNPTAFYLCASSRSGPNYGYTFGSGTRLTVV.

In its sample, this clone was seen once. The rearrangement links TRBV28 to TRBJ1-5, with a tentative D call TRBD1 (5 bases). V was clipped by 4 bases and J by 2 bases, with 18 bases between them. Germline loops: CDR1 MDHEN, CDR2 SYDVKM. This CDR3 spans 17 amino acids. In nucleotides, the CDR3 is TGTGCCAGCAGTTCCCTCAAGCGGGGGTTGGGCAATCAGCCCCAGCATTTT. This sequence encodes CASSSLKRGLGNQPQHF.

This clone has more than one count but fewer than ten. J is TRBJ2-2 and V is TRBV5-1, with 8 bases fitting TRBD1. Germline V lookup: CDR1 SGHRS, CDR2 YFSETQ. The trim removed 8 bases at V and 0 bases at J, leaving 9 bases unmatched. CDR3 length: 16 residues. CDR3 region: CASTTGGGSNTGELFF. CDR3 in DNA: TGCGCCAGTACTACAGGGGGAGGTTCGAACACCGGGGAGCTGTTTTTT.

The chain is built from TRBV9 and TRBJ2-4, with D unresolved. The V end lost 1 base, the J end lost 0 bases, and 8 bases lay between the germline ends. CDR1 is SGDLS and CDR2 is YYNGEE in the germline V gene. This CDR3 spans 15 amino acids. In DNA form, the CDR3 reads TGTGCCAGCAGCGTAACTCCGGGAGCCAAAAACATTCAGTACTTC. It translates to CASSVTPGAKNIQYF.

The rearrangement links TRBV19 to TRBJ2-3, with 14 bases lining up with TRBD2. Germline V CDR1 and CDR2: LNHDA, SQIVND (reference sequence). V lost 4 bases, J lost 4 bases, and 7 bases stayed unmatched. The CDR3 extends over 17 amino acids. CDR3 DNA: TGTGCCAGTAGTACTACCGGACTAGCGGGGGGCTCAGATACGCAGTATTTT. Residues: CASSTTGLAGGSDTQYF.

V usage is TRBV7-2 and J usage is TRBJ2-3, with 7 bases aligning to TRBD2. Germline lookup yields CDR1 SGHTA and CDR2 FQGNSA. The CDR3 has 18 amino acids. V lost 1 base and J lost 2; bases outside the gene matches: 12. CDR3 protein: CASSLGAQAGTYTDTQYF. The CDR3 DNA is TGTGCCAGCAGCTTAGGTGCTCAAGCGGGGACCTACACAGATACGCAGTATTTT.

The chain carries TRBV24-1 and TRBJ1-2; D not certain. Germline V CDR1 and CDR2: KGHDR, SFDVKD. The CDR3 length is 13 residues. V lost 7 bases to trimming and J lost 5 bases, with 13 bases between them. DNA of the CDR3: TGTGCCACCAGCCCAGGTGTCCCTTATGGCTACACCTTC. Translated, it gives CATSPGVPYGYTF.

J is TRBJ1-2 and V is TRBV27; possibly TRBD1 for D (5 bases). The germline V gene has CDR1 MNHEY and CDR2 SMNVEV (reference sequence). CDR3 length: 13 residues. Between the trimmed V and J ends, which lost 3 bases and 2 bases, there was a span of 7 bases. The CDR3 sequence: CASSFSGNYGYTF. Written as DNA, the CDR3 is TGTGCCAGCAGTTTTTCAGGGAACTATGGCTACACCTTC.

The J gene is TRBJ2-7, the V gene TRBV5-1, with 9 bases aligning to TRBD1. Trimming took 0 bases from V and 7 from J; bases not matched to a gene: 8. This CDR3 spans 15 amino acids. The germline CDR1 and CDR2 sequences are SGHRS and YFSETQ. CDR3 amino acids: CASSLGDRDPDEQYF. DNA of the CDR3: TGCGCCAGCAGCTTGGGGGACAGGGACCCGGATGAGCAGTACTTC.

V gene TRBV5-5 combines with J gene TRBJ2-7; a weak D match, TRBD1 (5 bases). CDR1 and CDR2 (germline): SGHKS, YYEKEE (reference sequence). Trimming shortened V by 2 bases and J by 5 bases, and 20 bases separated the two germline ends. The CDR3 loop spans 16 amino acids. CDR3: CASSFNPRVMTDEQYF. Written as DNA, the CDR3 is TGTGCCAGCAGCTTTAACCCCAGGGTAATGACCGACGAGCAGTACTTC.

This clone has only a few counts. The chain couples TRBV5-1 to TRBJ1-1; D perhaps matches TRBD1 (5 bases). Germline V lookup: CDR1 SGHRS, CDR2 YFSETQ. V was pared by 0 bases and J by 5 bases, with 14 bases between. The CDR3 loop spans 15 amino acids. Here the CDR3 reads CASSLDAVGGTEAFF. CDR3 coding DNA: TGCGCCAGCAGCTTGGATGCGGTCGGGGGAACTGAAGCTTTCTTT.

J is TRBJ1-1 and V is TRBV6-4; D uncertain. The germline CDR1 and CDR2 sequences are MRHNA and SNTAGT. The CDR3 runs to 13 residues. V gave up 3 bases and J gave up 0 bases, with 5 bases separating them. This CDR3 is CASSEGVNTEAFF. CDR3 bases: TGTGCCAGCAGTGAGGGAGTGAACACTGAAGCTTTCTTT.